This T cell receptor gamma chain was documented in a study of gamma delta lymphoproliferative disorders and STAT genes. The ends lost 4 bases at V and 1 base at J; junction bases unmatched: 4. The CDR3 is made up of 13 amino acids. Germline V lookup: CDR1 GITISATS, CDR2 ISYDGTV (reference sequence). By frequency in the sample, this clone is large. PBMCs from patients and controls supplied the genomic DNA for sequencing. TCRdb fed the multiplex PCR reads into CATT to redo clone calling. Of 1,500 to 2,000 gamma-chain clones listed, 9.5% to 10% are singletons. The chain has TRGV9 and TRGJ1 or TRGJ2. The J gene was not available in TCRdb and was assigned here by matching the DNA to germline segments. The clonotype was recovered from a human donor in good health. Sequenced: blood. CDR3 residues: CALWDLNYYKKLF. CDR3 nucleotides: TGTGCCTTGTGGGATTTAAATTATTATAAGAAACTCTTT.